Reported below is one T cell receptor (beta chain). The record originates from a study of blood T cell repertoires in COVID-19. CDR1 and CDR2 (germline): KGHDR, SFDVKD. V was cut by 4 bases and J by 5 bases, with 7 bases left in between. This CDR3 is built from 13 residues. The table came from immunoSEQ multiplex PCR; TCRdb's copy has only in-frame clones and leaves some out. The sample carries some 260,000 clones, 75% to 90% recorded once. The gene calls are TRBV24-1 and TRBJ2-2; D remains ambiguous. Sequencing was performed on peripheral blood. This TCR was recovered from a woman aged 70 to 79 with COVID-19, enrolled during active disease. The CDR3 region has the DNA TGTGCCACCAGTGACCCACGGACCGGGGAGCTGTTTTTT. Protein sequence: CATSDPRTGELFF.